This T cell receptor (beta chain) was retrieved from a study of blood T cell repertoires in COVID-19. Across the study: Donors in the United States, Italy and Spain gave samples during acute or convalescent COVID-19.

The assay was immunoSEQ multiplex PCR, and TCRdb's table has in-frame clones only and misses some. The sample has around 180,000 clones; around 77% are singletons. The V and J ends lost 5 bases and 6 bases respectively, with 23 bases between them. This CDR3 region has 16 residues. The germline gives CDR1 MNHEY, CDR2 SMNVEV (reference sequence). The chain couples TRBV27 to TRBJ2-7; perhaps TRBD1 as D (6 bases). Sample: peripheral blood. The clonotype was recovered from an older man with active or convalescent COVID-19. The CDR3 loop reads CASSTATGAWGGEQYF. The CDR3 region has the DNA TGTGCCAGCAGTACCGCGACAGGTGCCTGGGGTGGCGAGCAGTACTTC.